Here is one T cell receptor (beta chain) with its context. Its antigen is not identified. The data stem from a study of cytomegalovirus exposure and HLA in healthy donors. Across the study: A prior analysis found fewer than 120 million unique TCR beta sequences from around 200 million T cells.

Researchers ran the PCR with 60 Vbeta and 13 Jbeta primers. The protocol was immunoSEQ multiplex PCR, while the TCRdb copy is restricted to in-frame clones and leaves out a portion. Among 90,000 to 150,000 clones listed, approximately 78% were seen once. Notes on the study in general: The dataset shows that most TCR sequences were rare, while some public TCRs occurred in many donors.

Germline CDR1 reads LNHNV; CDR2 reads YYDKDF (reference sequence). The CDR3 length is 14 residues. V dropped 9 bases and J dropped 1 base, with 16 bases sitting between them. This clonotype was sampled from a man aged 40-50 years in good health and CMV-seronegative. The chain couples TRBV15 to TRBJ2-7; perhaps TRBD2 as D (6 bases). Sequencing was performed on PBMCs. CDR3 nucleotides: TGTGCCACGGGGGATAGGGAGGTTTCCTACGAGCAGTACTTC. This codes for CATGDREVSYEQYF. Drawing the rest from reference TRBV15 and TRBJ2-7, the complete variable domain is DAMVIQNPRYQVTQFGKPVTLSCSQTLNHNVMYWYQQKSSQAPKLLFHYYDKDFNNEADTPDNFQSRRPNTSFCFLDIRSPGLGDTAMYLCATGDREVSYEQYFGPGTRLTVT.